The clone carrying this T cell receptor (beta chain) was picked up a small number of times. Aged 18 to 65, the patients had hyperthyroidism that was newly diagnosed and had lasted under 2 months. From germline, CDR1 is SGHRS and CDR2 YFSETQ. The germline V and J ends were trimmed by 4 bases and 0 bases, with 11 bases remaining between them. The CDR3 runs to 14 residues. The data were obtained in a study of T cells in Graves' hyperthyroidism and ophthalmopathy. Researchers amplified the TCR beta CDR3 regions from RNA transcripts. HTBI primers were the set used in a first-round RT-PCR of the TCR CDR3. TCRdb passed the multiplex PCR reads through MiXCR, listing each CDR3 protein once. The repertoire holds under 400,000 distinct CDR3 sequences, with around 25% as singletons.

The sequencing input was blood. The sequence derives from a man aged 50-59 years with Graves' hyperthyroidism. This chain uses TRBV5-1 with TRBJ2-7; D gene uncertain. This CDR3 reads CASSRQQSSYEQYF. The CDR3 coding sequence is TGCGCCAGCAGCCGCCAACAGAGCTCCTACGAGCAGTACTTC.